The present T cell receptor beta chain was sequenced within a study of shared clonotypes between healthy human individuals. Study findings and constraints: Among non-shared clonotypes, generation probabilities were lower than among those shared by all four donors.

On this clone: Its target is not known.

Germline lookup yields CDR1 GTSNPN and CDR2 SVGIG (reference sequence). The CDR3 covers 14 residues. Trimming removed 1 base at V and 3 bases at J, with 9 bases between. Only CD45RO-negative cells positively selected for CCR7 counted as naive CD8 cells, so terminally differentiated effector memory CD45RA+ cells were excluded. The protocol was immunoSEQ multiplex PCR, while the TCRdb copy is restricted to in-frame clones and leaves out a portion. The repertoire holds some 2 million clones, with over 85% as singletons. The chain links TRBV30 to TRBJ2-2; D is unclear. The sequenced material came from naive CD8+ T cells sorted from blood. The sequence was collected from a man aged 18 to 30 in good health. The CDR3 nucleotides are TGTGCCTGGAGTGAGGTGACCCACACCGGGGAGCTGTTTTTT. Its protein product is CAWSEVTHTGELFF. Drawing the rest from reference TRBV30 and TRBJ2-2, the complete variable domain is SQTIHQWPATLVQPVGSPLSLECTVEGTSNPNLYWYRQAAGRGLQLLFYSVGIGQISSEVPQNLSASRPQDRQFILSSKKLLLSDSGFYLCAWSEVTHTGELFFGEGSRLTVL.